The present T cell receptor beta chain was sequenced within a study of blood T cell repertoires in COVID-19. Assay used: immunoSEQ multiplex PCR; TCRdb lists only in-frame clones, some missing. The table records 300,000 to 400,000 clones, around 90% of them present only once. The receptor was derived from a man between 60 and 75 years old who had recovered from COVID-19. Sample: PBMCs or T cells enriched from blood (not recorded which).

As DNA, the CDR3 is TGTGCCAGCAGGGTAGCGGGAGGGAAGAATTTGGCGCAGTATTTT. Protein sequence: CASRVAGGKNLAQYF. This chain joins TRBV28 and TRBJ2-3, with 11 positions matching TRBD2. Unmatched junction bases numbered 12, after V lost 6 bases and J lost 10 bases. Germline CDR1 reads MDHEN; CDR2 reads SYDVKM. The CDR3 loop spans 15 amino acids.